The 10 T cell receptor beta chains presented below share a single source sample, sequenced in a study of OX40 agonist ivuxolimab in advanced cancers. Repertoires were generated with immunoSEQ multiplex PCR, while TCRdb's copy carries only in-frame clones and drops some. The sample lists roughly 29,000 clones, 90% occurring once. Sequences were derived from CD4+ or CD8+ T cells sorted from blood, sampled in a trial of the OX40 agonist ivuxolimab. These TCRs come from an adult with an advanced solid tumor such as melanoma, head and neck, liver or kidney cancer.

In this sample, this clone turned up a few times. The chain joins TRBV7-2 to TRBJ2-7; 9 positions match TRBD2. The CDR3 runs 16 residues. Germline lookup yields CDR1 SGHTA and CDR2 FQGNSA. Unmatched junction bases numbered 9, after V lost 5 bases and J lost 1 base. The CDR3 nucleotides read TGTGCCAGCAGCACCATTAGCGGGAGCCCATCCTACGAGCAGTACTTC. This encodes CASSTISGSPSYEQYF.

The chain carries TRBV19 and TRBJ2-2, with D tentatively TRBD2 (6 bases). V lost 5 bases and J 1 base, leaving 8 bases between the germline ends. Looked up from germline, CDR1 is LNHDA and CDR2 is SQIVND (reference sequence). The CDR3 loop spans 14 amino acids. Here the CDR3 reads CASSRLENTGELFF. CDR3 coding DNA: TGTGCCAGTAGTCGACTAGAGAACACCGGGGAGCTGTTTTTT.

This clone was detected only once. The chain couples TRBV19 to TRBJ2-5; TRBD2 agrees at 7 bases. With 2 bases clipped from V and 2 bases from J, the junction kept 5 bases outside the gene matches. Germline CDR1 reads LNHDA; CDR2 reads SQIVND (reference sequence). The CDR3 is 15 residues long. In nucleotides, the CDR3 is TGTGCCAGTAGTATAAGCCAGGGACTACAAGAGACCCAGTACTTC. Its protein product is CASSISQGLQETQYF.

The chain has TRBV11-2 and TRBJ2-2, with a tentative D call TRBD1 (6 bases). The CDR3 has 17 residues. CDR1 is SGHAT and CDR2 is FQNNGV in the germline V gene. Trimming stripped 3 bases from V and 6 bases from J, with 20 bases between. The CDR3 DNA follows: TGTGCCAGCAGCTTCGGTAGTGCAGGGGCTATGGCCGGGGAGCTGTTTTTT. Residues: CASSFGSAGAMAGELFF.

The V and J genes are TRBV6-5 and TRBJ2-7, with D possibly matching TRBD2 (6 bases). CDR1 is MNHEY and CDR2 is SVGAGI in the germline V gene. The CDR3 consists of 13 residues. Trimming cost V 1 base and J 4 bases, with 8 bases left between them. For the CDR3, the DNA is TGTGCCAGCAGTTACTTCGGGGGATACGAGCAGTACTTC. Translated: CASSYFGGYEQYF.

The CDR3 loop reads CASSPGGGNSPLHF. The CDR3 bases are TGTGCCAGCAGCCCGGGCGGAGGGAATTCACCCCTCCACTTT. The V and J genes are TRBV2 and TRBJ1-6; D unclear. Germline lookup yields CDR1 SNHLY and CDR2 FYNNEI. This CDR3 is 14 amino acids long. V lost 6 bases and J lost 7, with 13 bases in between. The full variable domain, completed using reference TRBV2 and TRBJ1-6, is EPEVTQTPSHQVTQMGQEVILRCVPISNHLYFYWYRQILGQKVEFLVSFYNNEISEKSEIFDDQFSVERPDGSNFTLKIRSTKLEDSAMYFCASSPGGGNSPLHFGNGTRLTVT.

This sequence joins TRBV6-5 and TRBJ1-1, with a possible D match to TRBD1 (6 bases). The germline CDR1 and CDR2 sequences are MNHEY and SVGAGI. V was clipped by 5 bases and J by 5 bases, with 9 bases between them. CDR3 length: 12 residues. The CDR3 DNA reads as TGTGCCAGCAGTATAACAGGGACTGAAGCTTTCTTT. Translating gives CASSITGTEAFF.

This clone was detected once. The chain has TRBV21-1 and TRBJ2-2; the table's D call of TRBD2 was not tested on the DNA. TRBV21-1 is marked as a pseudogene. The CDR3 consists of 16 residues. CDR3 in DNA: TGTGCCAGCCCCAAGGCCCTAGCGGGCAAAGGCGGGGAGCTGTTTTTT. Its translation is CASPKALAGKGGELFF.

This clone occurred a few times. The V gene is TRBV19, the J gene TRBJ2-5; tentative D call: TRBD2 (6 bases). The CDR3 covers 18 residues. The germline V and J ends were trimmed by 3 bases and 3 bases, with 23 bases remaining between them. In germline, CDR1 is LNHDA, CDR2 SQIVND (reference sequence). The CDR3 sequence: CASSILPGSGGKEETQYF. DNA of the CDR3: TGTGCCAGTAGTATTTTACCGGGATCTGGGGGGAAAGAAGAGACCCAGTACTTC.

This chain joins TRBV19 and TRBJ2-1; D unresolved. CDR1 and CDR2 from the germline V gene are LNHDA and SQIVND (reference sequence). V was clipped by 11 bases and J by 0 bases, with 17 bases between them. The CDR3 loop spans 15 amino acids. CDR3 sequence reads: CASSRHESSYNEQFF. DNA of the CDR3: TGTGCCTCCTCAAGGCACGAGAGCTCCTACAATGAGCAGTTCTTC. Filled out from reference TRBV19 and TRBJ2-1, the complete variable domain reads DGGITQSPKYLFRKEGQNVTLSCEQNLNHDAMYWYRQDPGQGLRLIYYSQIVNDFQKGDIAEGYSVSREKKESFPLTVTSAQKNPTAFYLCASSRHESSYNEQFFGPGTRLTVL.